The 24 T cell receptor beta chains in this list originate from one sample, sequenced in a study of cytomegalovirus exposure and HLA in healthy donors. Sequenced by immunoSEQ multiplex PCR; TCRdb stores in-frame clones only, minus some. The data show more than 45,000 clones, with 85% to 90% seen just once and roughly 14% held by the top ten. Sequences were obtained from PBMCs. All receptors come from a woman aged 18-29 years in good health and CMV-seronegative.

J is TRBJ1-5 and V is TRBV4-1; D is unclear. The CDR3 loop spans 15 amino acids. Germline values: CDR1 MGHRA, CDR2 YSYEKL. Trimming shortened V by 3 bases and J by 7 bases, and 16 bases separated the two germline ends. The DNA for the CDR3 is TGCGCCAGCAGCCACGAGAAACTTGCGGGCCAGCCCCAGCATTTT. Translated, it gives CASSHEKLAGQPQHF.

This chain uses TRBV7-9 with TRBJ2-4, with D possibly TRBD2 on 7 matching bases. CDR1 and CDR2 from the germline V gene are SEHNR and FQNEAQ (reference sequence). CDR3 length: 15 residues. V was shortened by 0 bases and J by 5 bases, with 11 bases between the two germline ends. The CDR3 region is CASSLAEGGQNIQYF. CDR3 DNA sequence: TGTGCCAGCAGCTTAGCCGAGGGGGGGCAAAACATTCAGTACTTC. The variable domain in full, completed from reference TRBV7-9 and TRBJ2-4, reads DTGVSQNPRHKITKRGQNVTFRCDPISEHNRLYWYRQTLGQGPEFLTYFQNEAQLEKSRLLSDRFSAERPKGSFSTLEIQRTEQGDSAMYLCASSLAEGGQNIQYFGAGTRLSVL.

This sequence joins TRBV11-3 and TRBJ2-1, with unresolved D. This CDR3 is built from 12 residues. Germline CDR1 and CDR2: SGHNT and YENEEA. Between the trimmed V and J ends, which lost 3 bases and 9 bases, there was a span of 9 bases. CDR3 in amino acids: CASSFTVGEQFF. The CDR3 coding sequence is TGTGCCAGCAGCTTCACGGTTGGTGAGCAGTTCTTC. The variable domain in full, completed from reference TRBV11-3 and TRBJ2-1, reads EAGVVQSPRYKIIEKKQPVAFWCNPISGHNTLYWYLQNLGQGPELLIRYENEEAVDDSQLPKDRFSAERLKGVDSTLKIQPAELGDSAVYLCASSFTVGEQFFGPGTRLTVL.

V and J are TRBV15 and TRBJ1-4, with TRBD1 identical over 7 bases. The junction had 14 bases not matched to a gene; V was cut back by 7 bases and J by 0 bases. Germline-derived CDR1 and CDR2 are LNHNV and YYDKDF (reference sequence). This CDR3 is 18 amino acids long. The CDR3 DNA follows: TGTGCCACCACCAGGGGGATGGGGGCCGGTGCAACTAATGAAAAACTGTTTTTT. It is translated as CATTRGMGAGATNEKLFF.

This clone appeared once. The chain recombines TRBV4-2 with TRBJ2-1, with a weak D call TRBD1 (6 bases). The CDR3 spans 16 residues. CDR1 and CDR2 (germline): LGHNA, YNFKEQ. With 0 bases removed from V and 0 bases from J, the gap between germline ends came to 9 bases. The CDR3 reads CASSQEQGSSYNEQFF. Written as DNA, the CDR3 is TGTGCCAGCAGCCAAGAGCAGGGGAGCTCCTACAATGAGCAGTTCTTC.

The genes are TRBV5-4 and TRBJ2-7; tentative D call: TRBD2 (5 bases). V dropped 0 bases and J dropped 4 bases, with 14 bases sitting between them. CDR3 length: 15 amino acids. CDR1 and CDR2 (germline): SGHNT, YYREEE (reference sequence). The CDR3 DNA follows: TGTGCCAGCAGCTTGGTCATCGGGGTGAGATACGAGCAGTACTTC. Its translation is CASSLVIGVRYEQYF.

The rearrangement uses TRBV2 and TRBJ2-7; tentative D call: TRBD1 (6 bases). Looked up from germline, CDR1 is SNHLY and CDR2 is FYNNEI. The CDR3 runs to 16 residues. Trimming pared 5 bases from V and 0 bases from J, leaving 17 bases between. The CDR3 region is CASSLIPGQPSYEQYF. The CDR3 region has the DNA TGTGCCAGCAGTCTAATACCGGGACAACCCTCCTACGAGCAGTACTTC.

This chain links TRBV6-1 with TRBJ2-7, with 7 nucleotides matching TRBD2. The CDR3 has 18 amino acids. CDR1 and CDR2 (germline): MNHNS, SASEGT. The ends lost 1 base at V and 3 bases at J; junction bases unmatched: 15. The CDR3 protein is CASSEDLDRTSRRYEQYF. The CDR3 DNA reads TGTGCCAGCAGTGAAGATCTGGATAGGACTAGTAGACGCTACGAGCAGTACTTC.

The rearrangement uses TRBV6-5 and TRBJ1-2, with D possibly being TRBD1 (5 bases). Germline-derived CDR1 and CDR2 are MNHEY and SVGAGI. The CDR3 loop spans 13 amino acids. V gave up 6 bases and J gave up 1 base, with 9 bases separating them. CDR3 region: CASRGRVNYGYTF. Here the CDR3 DNA reads TGTGCCAGCAGAGGCAGGGTTAACTATGGCTACACCTTC.

V usage is TRBV6-1 and J usage is TRBJ1-1; D possibly corresponds to TRBD1 (5 bases). CDR1 is MNHNS and CDR2 is SASEGT in the germline V gene. Between the trimmed V and J ends, which lost 2 bases and 0 bases, there was a span of 16 bases. The CDR3 loop spans 17 amino acids. Here the CDR3 reads CASSERGAGGMNTEAFF. In DNA, the CDR3 is TGTGCCAGCAGTGAACGTGGGGCAGGTGGAATGAACACTGAAGCTTTCTTT.

V usage is TRBV4-1 and J usage is TRBJ2-2; possible D gene TRBD1, 6 bases. Trimming took 4 bases from V and 6 from J, leaving 15 bases between them. The CDR3 has 15 amino acids. Germline V CDR1 and CDR2: MGHRA, YSYEKL. DNA of the CDR3: TGCGCCAGCAGCCCTCAAACAGGGAAGGCCGGGGAGCTGTTTTTT. Translation gives CASSPQTGKAGELFF.

The rearrangement links TRBV5-4 to TRBJ2-7, with 11 bases aligning to TRBD2. The germline gives CDR1 SGHNT, CDR2 YYREEE (reference sequence). This CDR3 region has 14 residues. V dropped 1 base and J dropped 6; count of bases not matched to a gene: 3. The CDR3 is CASSLTSGGLEQYF. The CDR3 DNA reads TGTGCCAGCAGCTTGACTAGCGGGGGTCTCGAGCAGTACTTC.

This chain uses TRBV5-6 with TRBJ1-1, with 7 bases lining up with TRBD1. The CDR3 has 12 amino acids. Germline trimming cut 6 bases from V and 9 bases from J; bases unmatched to any gene: 8. Germline loops: CDR1 SGHDT, CDR2 YYEEEE. CDR3 protein: CASTNPRGQAFF. In DNA form, the CDR3 reads TGTGCCAGCACCAACCCGAGGGGGCAAGCTTTCTTT.

This clone was observed a few times. This chain uses TRBV7-2 with TRBJ1-6, with D perhaps TRBD1 (5 bases). CDR1 SGHTA and CDR2 FQGNSA come from the germline V gene. The CDR3 has 16 residues. V lost 0 bases to trimming and J lost 7 bases, with 13 bases between them. The CDR3 sequence: CASSLARGIRNSPLHF. DNA of the CDR3: TGTGCCAGCAGCTTAGCTAGGGGAATTAGGAATTCACCCCTCCACTTT.

The CDR3 here is CASSQDPTSGGHNEQFF. DNA of the CDR3: TGCGCCAGCAGCCAAGATCCCACTAGCGGGGGGCACAATGAGCAGTTCTTC. This chain uses TRBV4-1 with TRBJ2-1; 12 bases fit TRBD2. This CDR3 is built from 17 residues. With 0 bases clipped from V and 5 bases from J, the junction kept 5 bases outside the gene matches. CDR1 is MGHRA and CDR2 is YSYEKL in the germline V gene.

V is TRBV4-1 and J is TRBJ2-7, with 7 nucleotides matching TRBD1. The CDR3 covers 16 residues. Germline V gives CDR1 MGHRA, CDR2 YSYEKL. J was trimmed by 4 bases and V by 4 bases; bases with no gene match: 13. The CDR3 reads CASSRTNRDSLYEQYF. In nucleotides, the CDR3 is TGCGCCAGCAGCCGAACAAACCGGGACAGCCTGTACGAGCAGTACTTC.

The chain employs TRBV9 and TRBJ2-2; 7 nucleotides line up with TRBD1. The CDR3 consists of 15 residues. With V trimmed by 0 bases and J by 4 bases, 3 bases remained unmatched. CDR1 SGDLS and CDR2 YYNGEE come from the germline V gene. Written as DNA, the CDR3 is TGTGCCAGCAGCGTAGAGGGGGCGGTCACCGGGGAGCTGTTTTTT. It is translated as CASSVEGAVTGELFF.

The rearrangement uses TRBV7-2 and TRBJ1-5, with D possibly TRBD1 on 5 matching bases. Germline V gives CDR1 SGHTA, CDR2 FQGNSA. Deletions cut 1 base from V and 11 bases from J, with 18 bases between. This CDR3 region has 15 residues. CDR3 nucleotides: TGTGCCAGCAGCTTAGACGGAGTGGGGCTTTGGGCCCAGCATTTT. Translation: CASSLDGVGLWAQHF.

The chain links TRBV7-8 to TRBJ1-1, with D tentatively TRBD1 (5 bases). Trimming removed 2 bases from V and 3 bases from J, with 16 bases in between. The CDR3 runs to 16 residues. Germline CDR1 SGHVS, CDR2 FQNEAQ. In nucleotides, the CDR3 is TGTGCCAGCAGCTTAATGCCGGGTTGGGGCGACACTGAAGCTTTCTTT. This codes for CASSLMPGWGDTEAFF.

V is TRBV28 and J is TRBJ1-4, with TRBD1 as a possible D gene (5 bases). Trimming removed 5 bases from V and 6 bases from J, with 19 bases in between. Germline values: CDR1 MDHEN, CDR2 SYDVKM. This CDR3 has 16 residues. DNA for the CDR3: TGTGCCAGCAGTGGCGGGGGTCGGGGGGAGTATGAAAAACTGTTTTTT. Its protein is CASSGGGRGEYEKLFF.

This chain links TRBV11-2 with TRBJ2-7; 8 bases map to TRBD2. The V gene's germline CDR1 is SGHAT and CDR2 FQNNGV. CDR3 size: 14 residues. Losses at the gene ends were 4 bases for V and 3 bases for J; bases not matched to a gene: 5. CDR3 residues: CASSSTGTSYEQYF. CDR3 bases: TGTGCCAGCAGCTCTACCGGGACTAGCTACGAGCAGTACTTC.

This chain links TRBV9 with TRBJ2-1, with a tentative D call TRBD2 (6 bases). Germline V gene lookup returns CDR1 SGDLS and CDR2 YYNGEE. The CDR3 consists of 15 residues. The V gene lost 3 bases and the J gene lost 0 bases, with 10 bases spanning the gap. The chain's CDR3 is CASSGLGSSYNEQFF. The CDR3 nucleotides read TGTGCCAGCAGCGGGCTCGGGAGCTCCTACAATGAGCAGTTCTTC.

The genes are TRBV5-4 and TRBJ2-5; 8 nucleotides line up with TRBD2. J was trimmed by 3 bases and V by 2 bases; bases with no gene match: 9. CDR1 and CDR2 (germline): SGHNT, YYREEE (reference sequence). The CDR3 is 16 residues long. Here the CDR3 reads CASSFPRGGGKETQYF. The CDR3 nucleotides are TGTGCCAGCAGCTTCCCCCGGGGGGGCGGGAAAGAGACCCAGTACTTC.

This clone was seen just once. The chain employs TRBV10-3 and TRBJ1-2; no definite D call. The V end lost 4 bases, the J end lost 4 bases, and 10 bases lay between the germline ends. CDR1 and CDR2 (germline): ENHRY, SYGVKD. This CDR3 has 13 residues. The CDR3 protein is CAISAGVTYGYTF. In nucleotides, the CDR3 is TGTGCCATCAGTGCCGGAGTCACCTATGGCTACACCTTC.